The present T cell receptor (beta chain) was sequenced within a study of blood T cell repertoires in COVID-19. The study recruited people aged about 18 to 89 years across under 25 US areas. Libraries were prepared by immunoSEQ multiplex PCR; TCRdb keeps only in-frame clonotypes and omits some of them. The sample yields roughly 250,000 clones, 70% to 90% seen once. V was pared by 3 bases and J by 1 base, with 5 bases of the junction left unmatched. Germline V gives CDR1 SGDLS, CDR2 YYNGEE. This CDR3 is 15 amino acids long. J is TRBJ1-1 and V is TRBV9; TRBD1 aligns across 8 bases. Specimen: PBMCs or T cells enriched from blood (not recorded which). The source is a man aged 50 to 59 who had been exposed to COVID-19. The CDR3 loop reads CASSALGQGNTEAFF. DNA of the CDR3: TGTGCCAGCAGCGCATTAGGACAGGGGAACACTGAAGCTTTCTTT.